The 27 T cell receptor beta chains below were found in one sample sequenced in a study of radiotherapy plus CTLA-4 blockade in lung cancer. Measured with immunoSEQ multiplex PCR; TCRdb has only the in-frame clones, and not every one. The sample lists roughly 44,000 clones; over 75% were seen once. The sequences come from peripheral blood, collected from a patient treated with radiotherapy plus ipilimumab. These receptors were obtained from a human donor with non-small cell lung cancer whose response to radiotherapy plus ipilimumab could not be evaluated.

The rearrangement uses TRBV29-1 and TRBJ2-1, with 9 nucleotides matching TRBD1. Germline assignment: CDR1 SQVTM and CDR2 ANQGSEA. The CDR3 spans 14 residues. V gave up 4 bases and J gave up 7 bases; unmatched junction bases: 8. The CDR3 nucleotides read TGCAGCGTTGTCCCTTGGGACAGGGTAAATGAGCAGTTCTTC. Translation gives CSVVPWDRVNEQFF.

The rearrangement joins TRBV19 to TRBJ2-2; possibly TRBD2 for D (5 bases). The CDR3 sequence is 16 residues long. Trimming took 3 bases from V and 4 from J, leaving 15 bases between them. The germline V gene encodes CDR1 LNHDA and CDR2 SQIVND (reference sequence). The CDR3 DNA reads TGTGCCAGTAGTATCTCCGGACTGGGCGCCACCGGGGAGCTGTTTTTT. This sequence encodes CASSISGLGATGELFF.

This clone was counted a single time. The chain carries TRBV28 and TRBJ1-4; 7 bases map to TRBD1. Germline assignment: CDR1 MDHEN and CDR2 SYDVKM. CDR3 length: 14 residues. The junction had 5 bases not matched to a gene; V was cut back by 5 bases and J by 5 bases. CDR3 region: CASSREGQNEKLFF. The CDR3 DNA sequence: TGTGCCAGCAGTCGCGAGGGACAGAATGAAAAACTGTTTTTT.

The rearrangement joins TRBV7-9 to TRBJ2-1, with 8 nucleotides matching TRBD2. J was trimmed by 3 bases and V by 2 bases; bases with no gene match: 6. Per germline, CDR1 SEHNR and CDR2 FQNEAQ (reference sequence). The CDR3 length is 16 residues. The DNA for the CDR3 is TGTGCCAGCAGCTTATTGGTCGCGGGGGGCTACAATGAGCAGTTCTTC. Its translation: CASSLLVAGGYNEQFF.

The chain couples TRBV21-1 to TRBJ2-7; the table calls TRBD1, which could not be checked here. TRBV21-1 is reported as a pseudogene. The CDR3 runs to 19 residues. The CDR3 region is CASSTGLGQGPLLSYEQYF. The CDR3 DNA reads as TGTGCCAGCAGCACCGGTTTAGGACAGGGCCCGCTCCTCTCCTACGAGCAGTACTTC.

The chain has TRBV6-1 and TRBJ1-1; possibly TRBD1 for D (5 bases). Germline V gene data show CDR1 as MNHNS and CDR2 as SASEGT. The V gene lost 7 bases and the J gene lost 3 bases, with 15 bases spanning the gap. The CDR3 is 14 amino acids. The chain's CDR3 is CASIQWGGDTEAFF. As DNA, the CDR3 is TGTGCCAGCATCCAATGGGGAGGGGACACTGAAGCTTTCTTT.

The chain uses TRBV6-1 and TRBJ1-1, with a weak D call TRBD1 (5 bases). Between the trimmed V and J ends, which lost 0 bases and 8 bases, there was a span of 10 bases. The V gene's germline CDR1 is MNHNS and CDR2 SASEGT. The CDR3 consists of 13 residues. CDR3 sequence: CASSEARNREAFF. For the CDR3, the DNA is TGTGCCAGCAGTGAAGCGCGTAACAGGGAAGCTTTCTTT.

The chain couples TRBV28 to TRBJ1-2, with D possibly matching TRBD1 (5 bases). CDR3 size: 15 residues. Trimming cost V 7 bases and J 2 bases, with 17 bases left between them. The germline CDR1 and CDR2 sequences are MDHEN and SYDVKM. The CDR3 loop is CASTLGGEENYGYTF. The CDR3 DNA reads TGTGCCAGCACCTTGGGGGGGGAGGAAAACTATGGCTACACCTTC.

CDR3 region: CASSALAGNTDTQYF. The CDR3 coding sequence is TGTGCCAGCAGTGCCCTAGCGGGAAACACAGATACGCAGTATTTT. The chain employs TRBV2 and TRBJ2-3; the match to TRBD2 covers 9 bases. Trimming cost V 4 bases and J 2 bases; bases outside gene matches: 4. CDR1 and CDR2 from the germline V gene are SNHLY and FYNNEI. The CDR3 is made up of 15 amino acids.

The rearrangement uses TRBV6-5 and TRBJ2-7, with D maybe TRBD2 (5 bases). This CDR3 spans 15 amino acids. Trimming removed 2 bases from V and 2 bases from J, with 13 bases in between. Germline V gene sequence: CDR1 MNHEY, CDR2 SVGAGI. The CDR3 loop is CASSYKGGLPYEQYF. CDR3 nucleotide sequence: TGTGCCAGCAGTTACAAGGGCGGGCTCCCCTACGAGCAGTACTTC.

V gene TRBV2 combines with J gene TRBJ1-5, with 9 bases matching TRBD1. This CDR3 contains 18 residues. The germline V gene has CDR1 SNHLY and CDR2 FYNNEI. Trimming took 5 bases from V and 1 from J; bases not matched to a gene: 12. CDR3 bases: TGTGCCAGCAGTCCGGGACAGGGAAGGAGGGGAAGCAATCAGCCCCAGCATTTT. Its protein product is CASSPGQGRRGSNQPQHF.

This chain joins TRBV5-1 and TRBJ2-1; 15 nucleotides agree with TRBD2. The junction had 12 bases not matched to a gene; V was cut back by 5 bases and J by 9 bases. Germline V gene sequence: CDR1 SGHRS, CDR2 YFSETQ. There are 17 residues in the CDR3. Written as DNA, the CDR3 is TGCGCCAGCAGTTCCCCCAGGACTAGCGGGGGGGCCGGTGAGCAGTTCTTC. Protein sequence: CASSSPRTSGGAGEQFF.

The J gene is TRBJ2-1, the V gene TRBV15; no firm D call. The CDR3 spans 16 residues. V was clipped by 2 bases and J by 1 base, with 12 bases between them. CDR1 is LNHNV, CDR2 YYDKDF, per germline (reference sequence). The CDR3 is CATSRYRSRSYNEQFF. CDR3 nucleotides: TGTGCCACCAGCAGATACAGATCCAGGTCCTACAATGAGCAGTTCTTC.

This rearrangement joins TRBV7-9 to TRBJ2-3; weak D call: TRBD1 (6 bases). There are 14 residues in the CDR3. Trimming removed 5 bases from V and 0 bases from J, with 9 bases in between. Germline CDR1 SEHNR, CDR2 FQNEAQ (reference sequence). The DNA for the CDR3 is TGTGCCAGCAGCCCTGACAGGAGCACAGATACGCAGTATTTT. This encodes CASSPDRSTDTQYF.

The rearrangement uses TRBV5-1 and TRBJ1-6; the match to TRBD1 covers 7 bases. Germline values: CDR1 SGHRS, CDR2 YFSETQ. The V gene end was trimmed by 4 bases and the J gene end by 5 bases; junction bases not matched to a gene: 6. CDR3 size: 15 residues. The DNA of the CDR3 is TGCGCCAGCAGCGTTACAGGGGCGAATAATTCACCCCTCCACTTT. Translated: CASSVTGANNSPLHF.

The chain has TRBV5-1 and TRBJ2-6; 8 bases agree with TRBD1. From germline, CDR1 is SGHRS and CDR2 YFSETQ. The CDR3 has 20 residues. V trimming: 1 base; J trimming: 0 bases; junction bases outside the gene matches: 12. The CDR3 nucleotides read TGCGCCAGCAGCTTGTTAGGACAGGGATTATCCTTCTCTGGGGCCAACGTCCTGACTTTC. Its protein is CASSLLGQGLSFSGANVLTF. Combining the CDR3 with reference TRBV5-1 and TRBJ2-6 gives the whole variable domain KAGVTQTPRYLIKTRGQQVTLSCSPISGHRSVSWYQQTPGQGLQFLFEYFSETQRNKGNFPGRFSGRQFSNSRSEMNVSTLELGDSALYLCASSLLGQGLSFSGANVLTFGAGSRLTVL.

The V gene is TRBV29-1, the J gene TRBJ2-7, with TRBD2 identical over 9 bases. Per germline, CDR1 SQVTM and CDR2 ANQGSEA. This CDR3 contains 12 residues. V shed 4 bases and J 2 bases; nucleotides not matched to a gene: 0. In nucleotides, the CDR3 is TGCAGCGTTGGGACTAGCGCCTACGAGCAGTACTTC. This encodes CSVGTSAYEQYF.

This rearrangement joins TRBV7-2 to TRBJ2-7; maybe TRBD1 (6 bases). The V and J ends lost 5 bases and 2 bases respectively, with 16 bases between them. The CDR3 loop spans 15 amino acids. Per germline, CDR1 SGHTA and CDR2 FQGNSA. The CDR3 loop is CASSTTRQEAYEQYF. The CDR3 nucleotides read TGTGCCAGCAGCACCACCAGACAGGAGGCCTACGAGCAGTACTTC. The full variable domain, rest sourced from reference TRBV7-2 and TRBJ2-7, is GAGVSQSPSNKVTEKGKDVELRCDPISGHTALYWYRQSLGQGLEFLIYFQGNSAPDKSGLPSDRFSAERTGGSVSTLTIQRTQQEDSAVYLCASSTTRQEAYEQYFGPGTRLTVT.

This chain connects TRBV19 to TRBJ1-5; TRBD1 agrees at 8 bases. The CDR3 is made up of 14 amino acids. Per germline, CDR1 LNHDA and CDR2 SQIVND (reference sequence). After removal of 9 bases from V and 0 bases from J, the junction contained 4 bases not matched to a gene. The CDR3 loop reads CASDRGNSNQPQHF. CDR3 coding DNA: TGTGCCAGCGACAGGGGAAATAGCAATCAGCCCCAGCATTTT.

V gene TRBV30 combines with J gene TRBJ1-4; no reliable D call. Trimming stripped 5 bases from V and 2 bases from J, with 9 bases between. The CDR3 consists of 13 residues. Germline V gene lookup returns CDR1 GTSNPN and CDR2 SVGIG (reference sequence). DNA for the CDR3: TGTGCCTGGCAAGGGAGTACTAATGAAAAACTGTTTTTT. Protein product: CAWQGSTNEKLFF.

V is TRBV25-1 and J is TRBJ2-7; D is possibly TRBD2 (7 bases). Looked up from germline, CDR1 is MGHDK and CDR2 is SYGVNS. The length of the CDR3 is 15 residues. Between the trimmed V and J ends, which lost 3 bases and 6 bases, there was a span of 18 bases. The CDR3: CASSDRGGQPREQYF. The CDR3 nucleotides are TGTGCCAGCAGTGATAGGGGGGGCCAACCTCGCGAGCAGTACTTC.

This chain connects TRBV30 to TRBJ1-6, with D tentatively TRBD1 (6 bases). Trimming stripped 3 bases from V and 5 bases from J, with 20 bases between. This CDR3 is 17 amino acids long. From germline, CDR1 is GTSNPN and CDR2 SVGIG (reference sequence). CDR3 sequence: CAWRRPGAGRNNSPLHF. The CDR3, as DNA: TGTGCCTGGAGGCGTCCAGGGGCCGGGAGGAATAATTCACCCCTCCACTTT.

The table lists this clone with a count of one. The rearrangement joins TRBV30 to TRBJ2-1; TRBD1 aligns across 7 bases. The CDR3 contains 15 residues. The V segment lost 4 bases and the J segment 0 bases; nucleotides outside the gene matches: 6. Germline-derived CDR1 and CDR2 are GTSNPN and SVGIG (reference sequence). The CDR3 loop reads CAWKPRGSSYNEQFF. The CDR3 nucleotides read TGTGCCTGGAAACCCAGGGGGAGCTCCTACAATGAGCAGTTCTTC.

This chain uses TRBV7-9 with TRBJ2-7, with 7 bases fitting TRBD2. The CDR3 extends over 14 amino acids. Germline V lookup: CDR1 SEHNR, CDR2 FQNEAQ (reference sequence). The V gene end was trimmed by 5 bases and the J gene end by 3 bases; junction bases not matched to a gene: 7. CDR3: CASSSSGTNYEQYF. DNA of the CDR3: TGTGCCAGCAGCAGTTCCGGGACTAACTACGAGCAGTACTTC.

The CDR3 DNA sequence: TGTGCCAGCAGCCTTAGCGGGACCTACAATGAGCAGTTCTTC. Amino acid sequence: CASSLSGTYNEQFF. The chain has TRBV14 and TRBJ2-1; TRBD2 agrees at 8 bases. Trimming cost V 4 bases and J 2 bases; bases outside gene matches: 1. Germline V CDR1 and CDR2: SGHDN, FVKESK. The CDR3 totals 14 residues.

The chain uses TRBV4-1 and TRBJ2-5; 7 bases match TRBD1. The CDR3 is made up of 19 amino acids. The germline CDR1 and CDR2 sequences are MGHRA and YSYEKL. J was trimmed by 1 base and V by 3 bases; bases with no gene match: 17. The DNA for the CDR3 is TGCGCCAGCAGCCACCTCCCGCCGAGACAGGGAGCCCTCCAAGAGACCCAGTACTTC. This translates into CASSHLPPRQGALQETQYF.

By share, this clone ranks as medium-sized (0.01 to 0.1%). The V call is TRBV4-3, the J call TRBJ2-5, with 9 positions matching TRBD1. Trimming at V came to 0 bases and at J to 5 bases, leaving 4 bases not matched to a gene. The CDR3 is 15 residues long. The germline gives CDR1 LGHNA, CDR2 YSLEER. In nucleotides, the CDR3 is TGCGCCAGCAGCCAAGAGAACAGGGGGCGGGAGACCCAGTACTTC. Its protein product is CASSQENRGRETQYF.